This is a list of T cell receptor beta chains from one sample in a study of blood T cell repertoires in COVID-19. The protocol was immunoSEQ multiplex PCR, while the TCRdb copy is restricted to in-frame clones and leaves out a portion. The table shows about 190,000 clones, with roughly 83% occurring only once. The specimen sequenced was PBMCs or T cells enriched from blood (not recorded which). Source of these receptors: a woman aged 25 to 45 who had recovered from COVID-19. Each CDR3 is given with its conserved first and last residue. The D gene is left open where the match is weak. Size tells how often a clone was seen (once, few, many) or the class of an expanded clone, and some rows leave it out.

D gene	CDR3 length	V gene	J gene	clone size	CDR3 DNA	CDR3 protein
NA	14	TRBV5-4	TRBJ1-1	NA	TGTGCCAGCAGCTCACCGGACAGGAACACTGAAGCTTTCTTT	CASSSPDRNTEAFF
TRBD1	15	TRBV2	TRBJ1-5	few	TGTGCCAGCAGTGTGGGTCAGGGGGCGGAACAGCCCCAGCATTTT	CASSVGQGAEQPQHF
TRBD2	14	TRBV6-1	TRBJ2-7	NA	TGTGCCAGCAGTGAAGCCGGACTAGTCCACGAGCAGTACTTC	CASSEAGLVHEQYF
NA	14	TRBV14	TRBJ2-5	NA	TGTGCCAGCAGCCAAGTACGAACGGTAGAGACCCAGTACTTC	CASSQVRTVETQYF
NA	15	TRBV10-2	TRBJ1-3	once	TGCGCCAGCCGGGGGGTCAGGGACTCCAGAAACACCATATATTTT	CASRGVRDSRNTIYF
NA	16	TRBV14	TRBJ1-5	NA	TGTGCCAGCAGCCAAGATGCGTATGGAGGCAATCAGCCCCAGCATTTT	CASSQDAYGGNQPQHF
NA	15	TRBV6-5	TRBJ2-2	NA	TGTGCCAGCAGTTCCCTCGCGGGCAGCACCGGGGAGCTGTTTTTT	CASSSLAGSTGELFF
NA	15	TRBV2	TRBJ1-5	NA	TGTGCCAGCACGCGTTCAGGCAGGGGCAATCAGCCCCAGCATTTT	CASTRSGRGNQPQHF
TRBD2	15	TRBV7-2	TRBJ2-3	NA	TGTGCCAGCAGCCACCGGACTAGCGCGGCAGATACGCAGTATTTT	CASSHRTSAADTQYF
TRBD1	17	TRBV5-8	TRBJ2-1	NA	TGTGCCAGCAGCTCCTCATCCGGGACAGGGATAGACAATGAGCAGTTCTTC	CASSSSSGTGIDNEQFF
NA	12	TRBV28	TRBJ2-7	NA	TGTGCCAGCAGATACTACAGGGGAGGGCAGTACTTC	CASRYYRGGQYF
NA	15	TRBV2	TRBJ1-1	NA	TGTGCCAGCACTGGCTTACTAGGGGGTAGCACTGAAGCTTTCTTT	CASTGLLGGSTEAFF
NA	15	TRBV19	TRBJ2-1	NA	TGTGCCAGTAGTATGGGCGGGGTCGCCTACAATGAGCAGTTCTTC	CASSMGGVAYNEQFF
TRBD1	14	TRBV2	TRBJ1-4	NA	TGTGCCAGCCGTTCGGACAGGGGGAATGAAAAACTGTTTTTT	CASRSDRGNEKLFF
TRBD1	15	TRBV15	TRBJ2-7	once	TGTGCCACCCCGAAAGGCGGGACAGGGTCCCACGAGCAGTACTTC	CATPKGGTGSHEQYF
TRBD1	17	TRBV24-1	TRBJ2-1	NA	TGTGCCACCAGTGATTCAGGCCCGGGACAGGGCTACAATGAGCAGTTCTTC	CATSDSGPGQGYNEQFF